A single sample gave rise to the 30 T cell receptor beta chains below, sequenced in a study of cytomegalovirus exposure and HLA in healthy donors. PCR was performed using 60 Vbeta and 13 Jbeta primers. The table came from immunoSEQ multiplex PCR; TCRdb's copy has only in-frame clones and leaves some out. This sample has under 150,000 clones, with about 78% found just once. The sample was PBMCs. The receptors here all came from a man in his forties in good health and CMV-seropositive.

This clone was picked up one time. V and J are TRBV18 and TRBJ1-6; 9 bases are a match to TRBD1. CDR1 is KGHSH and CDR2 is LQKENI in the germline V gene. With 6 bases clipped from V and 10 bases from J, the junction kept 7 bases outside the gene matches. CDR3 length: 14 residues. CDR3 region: CASSLRDRDSPLHF. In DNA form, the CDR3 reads TGTGCCAGCTCGCTCCGGGACAGGGACTCACCCCTCCACTTT.

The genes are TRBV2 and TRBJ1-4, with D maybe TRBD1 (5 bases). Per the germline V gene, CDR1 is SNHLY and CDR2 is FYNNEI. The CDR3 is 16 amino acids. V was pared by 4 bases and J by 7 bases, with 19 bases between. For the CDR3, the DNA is TGTGCCAGCAGTGCTAGGGGTCCTGCGGGAATTGAAAAACTGTTTTTT. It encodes CASSARGPAGIEKLFF. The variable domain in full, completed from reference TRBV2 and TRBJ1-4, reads EPEVTQTPSHQVTQMGQEVILRCVPISNHLYFYWYRQILGQKVEFLVSFYNNEISEKSEIFDDQFSVERPDGSNFTLKIRSTKLEDSAMYFCASSARGPAGIEKLFFGSGTQLSVL.

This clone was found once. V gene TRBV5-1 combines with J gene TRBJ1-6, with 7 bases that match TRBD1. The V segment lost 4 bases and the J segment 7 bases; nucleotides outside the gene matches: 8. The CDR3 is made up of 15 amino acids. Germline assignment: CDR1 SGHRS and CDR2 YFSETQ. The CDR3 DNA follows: TGCGCCAGCAGCCAGGGACAGAACCCGAATTCACCCCTCCACTTT. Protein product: CASSQGQNPNSPLHF.

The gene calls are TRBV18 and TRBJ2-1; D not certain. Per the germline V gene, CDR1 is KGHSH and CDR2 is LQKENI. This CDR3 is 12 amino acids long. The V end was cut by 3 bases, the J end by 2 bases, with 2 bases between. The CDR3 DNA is TGTGCCAGCTCACCTACCTACAATGAGCAGTTCTTC. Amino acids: CASSPTYNEQFF. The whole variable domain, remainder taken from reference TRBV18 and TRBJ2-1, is NAGVMQNPRHLVRRRGQEARLRCSPMKGHSHVYWYRQLPEEGLKFMVYLQKENIIDESGMPKERFSAEFPKEGPSILRIQQVVRGDSAAYFCASSPTYNEQFFGPGTRLTVL.

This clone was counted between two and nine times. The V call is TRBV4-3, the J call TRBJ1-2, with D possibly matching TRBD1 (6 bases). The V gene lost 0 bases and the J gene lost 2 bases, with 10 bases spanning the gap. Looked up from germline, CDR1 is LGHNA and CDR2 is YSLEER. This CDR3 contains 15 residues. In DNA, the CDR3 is TGCGCCAGCAGCCAAGAAGGGGGTTCCAACTATGGCTACACCTTC. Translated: CASSQEGGSNYGYTF.

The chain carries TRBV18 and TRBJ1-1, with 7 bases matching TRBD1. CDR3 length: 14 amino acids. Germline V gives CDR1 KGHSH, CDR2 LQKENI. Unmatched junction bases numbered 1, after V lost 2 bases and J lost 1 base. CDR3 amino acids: CASSPGQENTEAFF. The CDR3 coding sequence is TGTGCCAGCTCACCAGGACAGGAGAACACTGAAGCTTTCTTT. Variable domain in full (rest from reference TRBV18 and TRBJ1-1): NAGVMQNPRHLVRRRGQEARLRCSPMKGHSHVYWYRQLPEEGLKFMVYLQKENIIDESGMPKERFSAEFPKEGPSILRIQQVVRGDSAAYFCASSPGQENTEAFFGQGTRLTVV.

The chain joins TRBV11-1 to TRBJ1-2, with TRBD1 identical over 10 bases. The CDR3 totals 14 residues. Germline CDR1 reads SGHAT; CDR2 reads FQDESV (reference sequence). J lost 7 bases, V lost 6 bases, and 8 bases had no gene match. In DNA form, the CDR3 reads TGTGCCAGCAGACCGACAGGGGGCGCGTTTGGCTACACCTTC. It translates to CASRPTGGAFGYTF.

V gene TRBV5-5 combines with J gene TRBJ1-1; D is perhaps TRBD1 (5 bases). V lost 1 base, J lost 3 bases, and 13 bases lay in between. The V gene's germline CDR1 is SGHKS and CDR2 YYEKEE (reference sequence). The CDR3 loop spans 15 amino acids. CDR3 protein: CASSLRAGFDTEAFF. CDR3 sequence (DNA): TGTGCCAGCAGCTTGAGGGCAGGGTTCGACACTGAAGCTTTCTTT.

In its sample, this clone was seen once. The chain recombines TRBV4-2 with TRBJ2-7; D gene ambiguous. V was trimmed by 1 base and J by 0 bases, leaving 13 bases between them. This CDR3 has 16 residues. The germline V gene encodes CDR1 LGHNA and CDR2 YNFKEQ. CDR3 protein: CASSQAPGVSSYEQYF. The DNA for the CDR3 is TGTGCCAGCAGCCAAGCCCCCGGTGTGTCCTCCTACGAGCAGTACTTC.

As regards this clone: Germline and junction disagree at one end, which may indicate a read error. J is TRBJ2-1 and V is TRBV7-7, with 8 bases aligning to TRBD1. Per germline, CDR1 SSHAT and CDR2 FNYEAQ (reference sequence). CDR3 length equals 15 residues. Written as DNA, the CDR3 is TGTGCTAGCAGCTTAGCAGGGGGCAACTACAATGAGCAGTTCTTC. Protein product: CASSLAGGNYNEQFF.

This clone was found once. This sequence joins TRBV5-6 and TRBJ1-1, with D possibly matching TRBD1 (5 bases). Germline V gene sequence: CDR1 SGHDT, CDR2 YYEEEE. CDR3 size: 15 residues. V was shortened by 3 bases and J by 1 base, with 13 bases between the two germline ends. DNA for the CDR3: TGTGCCAGCAGCTGGGGGGAGCAAGGGAACACTGAAGCTTTCTTT. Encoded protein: CASSWGEQGNTEAFF.

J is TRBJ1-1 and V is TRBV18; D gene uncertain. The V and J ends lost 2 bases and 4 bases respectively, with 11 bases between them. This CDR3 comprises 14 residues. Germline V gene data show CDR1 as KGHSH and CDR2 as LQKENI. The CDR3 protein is CASSPYEVSTEAFF. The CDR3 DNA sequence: TGTGCCAGCTCACCATACGAGGTCTCCACTGAAGCTTTCTTT.

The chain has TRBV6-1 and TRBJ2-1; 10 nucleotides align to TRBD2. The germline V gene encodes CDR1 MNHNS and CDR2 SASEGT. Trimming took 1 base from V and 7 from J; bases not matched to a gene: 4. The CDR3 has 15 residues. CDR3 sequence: CASSEGASGRNEQFF. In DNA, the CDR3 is TGTGCCAGCAGTGAAGGGGCTAGCGGGAGAAATGAGCAGTTCTTC.

CDR3 amino acids: CASSLYSSLSGGPTYEQYF. The CDR3, as DNA: TGTGCCAGCAGTTTATATAGCTCCCTAAGCGGGGGGCCAACCTACGAGCAGTACTTC. The chain links TRBV28 to TRBJ2-7; TRBD2 matches 9 bases. This CDR3 comprises 19 residues. Unmatched junction bases numbered 15, after V lost 1 base and J lost 2 bases. Per germline, CDR1 MDHEN and CDR2 SYDVKM.

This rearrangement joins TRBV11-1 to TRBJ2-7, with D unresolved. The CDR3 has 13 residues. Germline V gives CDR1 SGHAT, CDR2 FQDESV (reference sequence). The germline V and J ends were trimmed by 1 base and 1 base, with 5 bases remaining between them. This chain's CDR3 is CASSLVQSYEQYF. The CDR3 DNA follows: TGTGCCAGCAGCTTAGTCCAATCCTACGAGCAGTACTTC.

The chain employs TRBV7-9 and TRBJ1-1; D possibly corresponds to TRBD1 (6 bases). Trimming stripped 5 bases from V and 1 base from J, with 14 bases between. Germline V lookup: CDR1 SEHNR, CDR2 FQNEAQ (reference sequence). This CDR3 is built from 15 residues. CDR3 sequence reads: CASSHPRGANTEAFF. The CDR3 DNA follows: TGTGCCAGCAGCCATCCACGGGGGGCGAACACTGAAGCTTTCTTT.

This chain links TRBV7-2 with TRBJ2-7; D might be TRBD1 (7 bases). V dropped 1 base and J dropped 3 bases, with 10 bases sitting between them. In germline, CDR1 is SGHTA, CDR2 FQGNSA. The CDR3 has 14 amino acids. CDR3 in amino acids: CASSLGQGGYEQYF. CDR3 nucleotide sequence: TGTGCCAGCAGCTTAGGGCAGGGGGGCTACGAGCAGTACTTC.

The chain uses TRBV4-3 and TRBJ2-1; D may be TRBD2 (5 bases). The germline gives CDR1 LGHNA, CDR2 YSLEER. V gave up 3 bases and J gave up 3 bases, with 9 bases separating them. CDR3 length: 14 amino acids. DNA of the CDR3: TGCGCCAGCAGCCAGAGGGCGGGCTACAATGAGCAGTTCTTC. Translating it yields CASSQRAGYNEQFF.

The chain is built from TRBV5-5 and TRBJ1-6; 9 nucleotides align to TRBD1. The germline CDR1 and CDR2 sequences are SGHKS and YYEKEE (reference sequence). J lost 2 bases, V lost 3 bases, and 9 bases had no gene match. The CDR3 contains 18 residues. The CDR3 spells CASSSGQGMDPYNSPLHF. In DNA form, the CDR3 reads TGTGCCAGCAGCTCGGGACAGGGAATGGATCCCTATAATTCACCCCTCCACTTT.

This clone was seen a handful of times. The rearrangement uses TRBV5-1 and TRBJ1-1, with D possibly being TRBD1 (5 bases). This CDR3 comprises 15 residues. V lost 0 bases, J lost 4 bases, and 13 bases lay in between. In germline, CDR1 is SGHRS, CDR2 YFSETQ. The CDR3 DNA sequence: TGCGCCAGCAGCTTGGATGGCTGGGGGGGCACTGAAGCTTTCTTT. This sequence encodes CASSLDGWGGTEAFF.

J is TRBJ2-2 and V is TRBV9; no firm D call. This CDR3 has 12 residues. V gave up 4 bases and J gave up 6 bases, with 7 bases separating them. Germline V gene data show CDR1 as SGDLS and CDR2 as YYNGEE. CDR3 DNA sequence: TGTGCCAGCAGCTTTATCTCCGGGGAGCTGTTTTTT. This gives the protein CASSFISGELFF.

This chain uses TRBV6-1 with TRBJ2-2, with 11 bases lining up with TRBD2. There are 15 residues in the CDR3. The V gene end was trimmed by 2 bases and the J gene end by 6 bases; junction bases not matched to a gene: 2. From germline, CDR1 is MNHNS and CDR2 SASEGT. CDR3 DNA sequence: TGTGCCAGCAGTGAAATAGCGGGGGGGCCCGGGGAGCTGTTTTTT. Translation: CASSEIAGGPGELFF.

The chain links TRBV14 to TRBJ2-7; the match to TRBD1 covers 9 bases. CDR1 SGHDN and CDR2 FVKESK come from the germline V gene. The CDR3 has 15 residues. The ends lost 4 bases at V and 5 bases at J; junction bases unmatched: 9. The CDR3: CASSPVTGGWNEQYF. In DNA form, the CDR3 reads TGTGCCAGCAGCCCGGTGACAGGGGGATGGAACGAGCAGTACTTC.

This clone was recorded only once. CDR3 nucleotides: TGTGCCAGTAGCCCGGGAGGATCTGGGGCCAACGTCCTGACTTTC. This codes for CASSPGGSGANVLTF. The rearrangement uses TRBV19 and TRBJ2-6; 7 bases map to TRBD2. With V trimmed by 6 bases and J by 1 base, 3 bases remained unmatched. This CDR3 is built from 15 residues. Germline CDR1 reads LNHDA; CDR2 reads SQIVND (reference sequence).

CDR3 sequence (DNA): TGCGCCAGCAGCTCCAAACTCCTAGCGGGAGGCCTCAAAAACACCGGGGAGCTGTTTTTT. It is translated as CASSSKLLAGGLKNTGELFF. This chain joins TRBV5-1 and TRBJ2-2, with 11 bases matching TRBD2. The CDR3 totals 20 residues. Unmatched junction bases numbered 15, after V lost 3 bases and J lost 2 bases. The germline V gene has CDR1 SGHRS and CDR2 YFSETQ. The complete variable domain, with remaining parts taken from reference TRBV5-1 and TRBJ2-2, reads KAGVTQTPRYLIKTRGQQVTLSCSPISGHRSVSWYQQTPGQGLQFLFEYFSETQRNKGNFPGRFSGRQFSNSRSEMNVSTLELGDSALYLCASSSKLLAGGLKNTGELFFGEGSRLTVL.

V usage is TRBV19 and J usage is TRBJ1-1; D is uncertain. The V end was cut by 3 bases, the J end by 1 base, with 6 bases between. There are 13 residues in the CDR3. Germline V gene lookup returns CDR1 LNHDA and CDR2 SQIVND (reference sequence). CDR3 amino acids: CASSIGENTEAFF. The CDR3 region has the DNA TGTGCCAGTAGTATCGGGGAGAACACTGAAGCTTTCTTT.

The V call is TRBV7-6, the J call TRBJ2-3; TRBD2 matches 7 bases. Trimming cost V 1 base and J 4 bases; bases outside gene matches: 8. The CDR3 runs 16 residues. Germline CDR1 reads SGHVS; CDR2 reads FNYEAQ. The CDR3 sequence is CASSLGGGPAADTQYF. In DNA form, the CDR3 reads TGTGCCAGCAGCTTAGGGGGGGGACCAGCGGCAGATACGCAGTATTTT.

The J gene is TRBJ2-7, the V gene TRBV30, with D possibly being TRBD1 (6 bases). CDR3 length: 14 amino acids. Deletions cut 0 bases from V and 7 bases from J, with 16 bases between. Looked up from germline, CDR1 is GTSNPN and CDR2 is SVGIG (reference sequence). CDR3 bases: TGTGCCTGGAGTGTACAGGGACCTACGGGGGAGCAGTACTTC. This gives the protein CAWSVQGPTGEQYF.

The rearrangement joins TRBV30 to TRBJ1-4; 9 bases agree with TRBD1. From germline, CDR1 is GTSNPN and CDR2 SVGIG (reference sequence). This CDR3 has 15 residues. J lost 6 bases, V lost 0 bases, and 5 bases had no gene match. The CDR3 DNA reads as TGTGCCTGGAGTGTCTGGACAGGGGCGTATGAAAAACTGTTTTTT. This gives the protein CAWSVWTGAYEKLFF.

CDR3 DNA: TGCAGCGTCGGTATTGACAGGGACCAAGAAAAACTGTTTTTT. Translation gives CSVGIDRDQEKLFF. J is TRBJ1-4 and V is TRBV29-1; 7 nucleotides line up with TRBD1. V gave up 6 bases and J gave up 8 bases; unmatched junction bases: 12. CDR1 is SQVTM and CDR2 is ANQGSEA in the germline V gene. The CDR3 runs to 14 residues.